One T cell receptor beta chain is described in this entry. One junction end does not reproduce the germline sequence, and a read error may be involved. This sample was taken from a study of blood T cell repertoires in COVID-19. The CDR3 is made up of 14 amino acids. Germline V gene lookup returns CDR1 MNHEY and CDR2 SVGAGI. How the authors handled the data: For nucleated cells, counts were estimated from reference gene primer amplification. The data were produced by immunoSEQ multiplex PCR, yet TCRdb's version contains in-frame clones alone and is incomplete. The V and J calls and the clone size are those of that table, but D and trimming were determined from the DNA. The sample has 150,000 to 200,000 clones; about three quarters are singletons.

This TCR came from a woman aged 80 or over with active or convalescent COVID-19. The rearrangement joins TRBV6-5 to TRBJ2-7; D perhaps matches TRBD2 (7 bases). Source material: peripheral blood. The CDR3 protein is CASSYSGGSSEQYF. For the CDR3, the DNA is TGTGCCAGCAGTTATTCGGGGGGCTCCTCCGAGCAGTACTTC.